The source of this T cell receptor (beta chain) is a study of blood T cell repertoires in COVID-19. Some clones are missing from TCRdb's copy, which holds only in-frame ones; the method was immunoSEQ multiplex PCR. The top ten hold approximately 2.6% of the sample, which has under 250,000 clones, 70% to 90% seen once. Germline trimming cut 5 bases from V and 8 bases from J; bases unmatched to any gene: 9. The CDR3 spans 13 residues. Germline lookup yields CDR1 SGHDN and CDR2 FVKESK. J is TRBJ2-7 and V is TRBV14, with TRBD2 identical over 7 bases. The sequenced sample consisted of peripheral blood. The TCR sequence derives from a woman aged 65 to 85 with active or convalescent COVID-19. This CDR3 is CASSKGLLFQQYF. The CDR3 nucleotides are TGTGCCAGCAGCAAGGGACTACTTTTTCAGCAGTACTTC.